These 8 T cell receptor beta chains share one sample of origin, sequenced in a study of shared clonotypes between healthy human individuals (dated by TCRdb to about 2020). For the CD8 naive samples, CD45RO-negative cells were positively selected for CCR7, yielding a CD45RA+CCR7+ population from which TemRA cells were excluded. Library preparation employed the immunoSEQ multiplex PCR assay. TCRdb carries this immuneACCESS record with in-frame sequences only. Its versions omit some clonotypes, under half of them owing to an unresolved V gene in the studies checked, with the rest unexplained. A total of some 2 million clones appear in this sample, about 95% of them only once. Of the sample, 1.2% falls within the top ten clones. Input material: naive CD8+ T cells sorted from blood. The sample's cell subset or site label is to be understood as: CD45RA+CCR7+. The receptors here all came from a man younger than 30 in good health.

The genes are TRBV6-5 and TRBJ1-2; TRBD1 agrees at 8 bases. Germline CDR1 and CDR2: MNHEY and SVGAGI. With 0 bases clipped from V and 4 bases from J, the junction kept 7 bases outside the gene matches. This CDR3 is 16 amino acids long. CDR3 residues: CASSYSTGEASYGYTF. DNA of the CDR3: TGTGCCAGCAGTTACTCGACAGGGGAGGCGAGCTATGGCTACACCTTC.

The V and J genes are TRBV7-9 and TRBJ2-2; 12 positions match TRBD1. The CDR3 covers 17 residues. CDR1 SEHNR and CDR2 FQNEAQ come from the germline V gene (reference sequence). Trimming cost V 2 bases and J 4 bases; bases outside gene matches: 5. CDR3 region: CASSLSGTGGFTGELFF. In nucleotides, the CDR3 is TGTGCCAGCAGCTTATCAGGGACAGGGGGCTTCACCGGGGAGCTGTTTTTT.

This clone appeared a single time. This rearrangement joins TRBV7-9 to TRBJ2-3; D is unclear. Germline lookup yields CDR1 SEHNR and CDR2 FQNEAQ (reference sequence). This CDR3 region has 15 residues. Trimming removed 5 bases at V and 0 bases at J, with 12 bases between. The CDR3: CASSKGTFSTDTQYF. CDR3 bases: TGTGCCAGCAGCAAAGGAACATTTAGCACAGATACGCAGTATTTT.

J is TRBJ2-1 and V is TRBV5-4; D perhaps matches TRBD2 (6 bases). V dropped 0 bases and J dropped 4 bases, with 17 bases sitting between them. Germline V gene lookup returns CDR1 SGHNT and CDR2 YYREEE (reference sequence). The CDR3 totals 17 residues. This CDR3 reads CASSLANLATLYNEQFF. Written as DNA, the CDR3 is TGTGCCAGCAGCTTGGCCAATCTAGCGACCCTGTACAATGAGCAGTTCTTC.

The CDR3 DNA reads as TGCGCCAGCAGTGAGTCCCGTGACGAGCAGTACTTC. It codes for CASSESRDEQYF. The rearrangement links TRBV10-1 to TRBJ2-7; no reliable D call. Germline lookup yields CDR1 WNHNN and CDR2 SYGVQD (reference sequence). Between the trimmed V and J ends, which lost 0 bases and 5 bases, there was a span of 5 bases. The CDR3 runs to 12 residues.

V usage is TRBV6-1 and J usage is TRBJ2-3; possible D gene TRBD2, 6 bases. Trimming took off 2 bases at V and 1 base at J, with 13 bases between the two ends. This CDR3 has 16 amino acids. The germline gives CDR1 MNHNS, CDR2 SASEGT. The CDR3 bases are TGTGCCAGCAGTGAATGGGAAGGGGAGGGCACAGATACGCAGTATTTT. As protein: CASSEWEGEGTDTQYF.

The genes are TRBV12-5 and TRBJ1-2, with TRBD1 as a possible D gene (5 bases). V was shortened by 2 bases and J by 7 bases, with 8 bases between the two germline ends. Germline V lookup: CDR1 LGHNT, CDR2 FRNRAP. The CDR3 covers 12 residues. In DNA, the CDR3 is TGTGCTAGTGGTTTGAAGGGGTTTGGCTACACCTTC. This codes for CASGLKGFGYTF.

The chain links TRBV7-2 to TRBJ2-3; D gene unclear. Trimming left V 0 bases short and J 3 bases short, with 7 bases between. Germline assignment: CDR1 SGHTA and CDR2 FQGNSA. There are 14 residues in the CDR3. CDR3 nucleotides: TGTGCCAGCAGCTTAGCGCCCCCGACAGATACGCAGTATTTT. Translated: CASSLAPPTDTQYF.